This TCR beta chain was recorded in a study of shared clonotypes between healthy human individuals. As for the study in general: Donor ages ranged 18 to 49 years: a couple of women, a few men. Study-wide results and caveats: With a handful of donors compared, 4.5% to 6.5% of naive CD4 clonotypes were shared. The authors sampled blood alone, and tissue repertoires likely differ.

The method was immunoSEQ multiplex PCR; TCRdb's version includes in-frame clones alone and lacks a portion of them. Of hundreds of thousands of clones in the sample, 90% to 97% were seen once. V was cut by 4 bases and J by 7 bases, with 7 bases left in between. Looked up from germline, CDR1 is SGHTA and CDR2 is FQGNSA. The CDR3 extends over 11 amino acids. A word on this clone: Its antigen is unknown.

The sequenced sample was naive CD4+ T cells sorted from blood. Subset denoted: CD45RA+ positively selected. The chain is built from TRBV7-2 and TRBJ2-5; D gene uncertain. The sequence was obtained from a woman in her twenties or thirties in good health. Here the CDR3 reads CASSSLMTQYF. The CDR3 DNA is TGTGCCAGCAGCTCCCTGATGACCCAGTACTTC.